The 32 T cell receptor beta chains below all came from one sample that was sequenced in a study of T cell repertoires in cytomegalovirus infection (dated by TCRdb to the late 2010s). The treatment or condition tag for this specimen amounts to: in vitro stimulation with specific CMV peptide epitopes to enrich CMV-specific T cells. The antigens these receptors bind are not known. TCRdb records Illumina HiSeq 1500 as the sequencer. The public reads were reanalyzed by TCRdb: fastp trimming at Q25, MiXCR alignment, in-frame beta chains only. A single entry per CDR3 protein holds the most common genes and DNA from its merged rows. The table for this sample lists about 150,000 distinct CDR3 sequences; roughly 32% of them were counted only once. The top ten constitute about 50% of the sample. This sample comprised CD8+ T cells from cultured PBMCs, obtained from culture after CMV antigen stimulation. These receptors all come from a human donor in good health (CMV status not recorded). Some clones in this sample may be carry-over from other donors' samples.

A note on this clonotype: This may be a read error: a much more frequent sequence differs by one nucleotide. J is TRBJ1-5 and V is TRBV7-6; TRBD1 aligns across 7 bases. The CDR3 runs to 14 residues. The germline gives CDR1 SGHVS, CDR2 FNYEAQ. The CDR3 DNA is TGTGCCATCAGCCAAGACAGGGGCAATCAGCCCCAGCATTTT. Translating gives CAISQDRGNQPQHF.

The V call is TRBV2, the J call TRBJ2-7; D gene ambiguous. V was shortened by 10 bases and J by 3 bases, with 13 bases between the two germline ends. Germline V gives CDR1 SNHLY, CDR2 FYNNEI. The CDR3 covers 12 residues. The CDR3, as DNA: TGTGCCAAGGGTTCCATAAACTACGAGCAGTACTTC. Amino acids: CAKGSINYEQYF.

This clonotype was observed at least ten times. The rearrangement joins TRBV27 to TRBJ1-5; D not certain. Per the germline V gene, CDR1 is MNHEY and CDR2 is SMNVEV (reference sequence). This CDR3 comprises 16 residues. V gave up 7 bases and J gave up 2 bases, with 18 bases separating them. CDR3 in DNA: TGTGCCAGCAACATCTTACGGGAGTTGTGCAATCAGCCCCAGCATTTT. Encoded protein: CASNILRELCNQPQHF.

The chain is built from TRBV24-1 and TRBJ2-1, with TRBD2 matching over 8 bases. The CDR3 loop spans 13 amino acids. Unmatched junction bases numbered 4, after V lost 9 bases and J lost 4 bases. Germline CDR1 and CDR2: KGHDR and SFDVKD. The CDR3 loop reads CATAGGGYNEQFF. CDR3 nucleotides: TGTGCCACCGCCGGGGGGGGGTACAATGAGCAGTTCTTC.

This clonotype turned up a few times. The chain employs TRBV7-2 and TRBJ1-1; a weak D match, TRBD1 (6 bases). Germline V gene data show CDR1 as SGHTA and CDR2 as FQGNSA. This CDR3 has 15 residues. The germline V and J ends were trimmed by 2 bases and 1 base, with 11 bases remaining between them. DNA of the CDR3: TGTGCCAGCAGCTTAAGATGGACAGCGAACACTGAAGCTTTCTTT. It codes for CASSLRWTANTEAFF. Combining the CDR3 with reference TRBV7-2 and TRBJ1-1 gives the whole variable domain GAGVSQSPSNKVTEKGKDVELRCDPISGHTALYWYRQSLGQGLEFLIYFQGNSAPDKSGLPSDRFSAERTGGSVSTLTIQRTQQEDSAVYLCASSLRWTANTEAFFGQGTRLTVV.

The genes are TRBV12-5 and TRBJ2-3; no clear D. This CDR3 has 12 amino acids. Germline V lookup: CDR1 LGHNT, CDR2 FRNRAP. Trimming removed 4 bases from V and 4 bases from J, with 6 bases in between. CDR3 DNA sequence: TGTGCTAGTGGTTCAGACCCAGATACGCAGTATTTT. Translation gives CASGSDPDTQYF.

This clonotype was observed a handful of times. The V call is TRBV6-1, the J call TRBJ2-1; 10 nucleotides line up with TRBD1. This CDR3 comprises 15 residues. V dropped 5 bases and J dropped 5; count of bases not matched to a gene: 6. Looked up from germline, CDR1 is MNHNS and CDR2 is SASEGT. As DNA, the CDR3 is TGTGCCAGCAGTTGGCCGGGACAGGGGAACAATGAGCAGTTCTTC. This translates into CASSWPGQGNNEQFF.

The chain uses TRBV9 and TRBJ1-1; 7 bases fit TRBD1. Germline V gene data show CDR1 as SGDLS and CDR2 as YYNGEE. The CDR3 spans 13 residues. Trimming at V came to 3 bases and at J to 8 bases, leaving 7 bases not matched to a gene. The CDR3 region is CASSGGQHPEAFF. The CDR3 nucleotides are TGTGCCAGCAGCGGGGGACAGCACCCGGAAGCTTTCTTT.

This chain connects TRBV27 to TRBJ2-7; TRBD1 agrees at 9 bases. The length of the CDR3 is 16 residues. The trim removed 5 bases at V and 3 bases at J, leaving 11 bases unmatched. The germline V gene has CDR1 MNHEY and CDR2 SMNVEV (reference sequence). DNA for the CDR3: TGTGCCAGCAGTCCATCAACAGGGGGCGTATTCTACGAGCAGTACTTC. This encodes CASSPSTGGVFYEQYF.

This clonotype was detected only a few times. V gene TRBV20-1 combines with J gene TRBJ1-6; D uncertain. The germline V and J ends were trimmed by 0 bases and 9 bases, with 15 bases remaining between them. Germline CDR1 is DFQATT and CDR2 is SNEGSKA (reference sequence). The CDR3 runs 15 residues. In DNA, the CDR3 is TGCAGTGCTAGAGAAGTCGGGGTCCTCATTTCACCCCTCCACTTT. Its protein product is CSAREVGVLISPLHF.

This clonotype was detected only a few times. The chain links TRBV27 to TRBJ2-1; D ambiguous. Trimming removed 3 bases from V and 6 bases from J, with 9 bases in between. This CDR3 has 13 amino acids. Per the germline V gene, CDR1 is MNHEY and CDR2 is SMNVEV (reference sequence). CDR3 in amino acids: CASSFPTRNEQFF. The CDR3 DNA reads as TGTGCCAGCAGTTTCCCGACCCGCAATGAGCAGTTCTTC.

This sequence joins TRBV2 and TRBJ2-5, with unresolved D. Between the trimmed V and J ends, which lost 2 bases and 2 bases, there was a span of 9 bases. Germline-derived CDR1 and CDR2 are SNHLY and FYNNEI. The CDR3 runs 14 residues. CDR3: CASSELGQQETQYF. The CDR3 DNA sequence: TGTGCCAGCAGTGAACTTGGGCAGCAAGAGACCCAGTACTTC.

This clonotype was detected only a few times. In DNA form, the CDR3 reads TGTGCCAGCAGTCCGGACACCCCCGGGCAGACCCAGTACTTC. It specifies CASSPDTPGQTQYF. The chain joins TRBV12-3 or TRBV12-4 to TRBJ2-5; maybe TRBD1 (5 bases). The CDR3 length is 14 residues. V was cut by 5 bases and J by 6 bases, with 16 bases left in between.

A note on this clonotype: A read error may account for a junction end that differs from germline. The chain carries TRBV5-3 and TRBJ1-6, with 9 bases matching TRBD1. TRBV5-3 is assigned to the ORF class and has an uncertain function. The CDR3 contains 15 residues. CDR3 nucleotides: TGTGCCAGCAGCTTTACGACAGGGGGTTTCTCACCCCTCCACTTT. It specifies CASSFTTGGFSPLHF.

The CDR3 region is CASSYSMGADTQYF. The CDR3 DNA reads TGTGCCAGCAGTTACTCTATGGGGGCAGATACGCAGTATTTT. This chain connects TRBV6-5 to TRBJ2-3, with D possibly being TRBD1 or TRBD2 (5 bases each). CDR1 is MNHEY and CDR2 is SVGAGI in the germline V gene. This CDR3 contains 14 residues. V lost 0 bases and J lost 4, with 8 bases in between.

The V call is TRBV6-1, the J call TRBJ2-3, with TRBD2 identical over 11 bases. V lost 6 bases, J lost 1 base, and 6 bases stayed unmatched. The CDR3 is 16 residues long. The germline V gene has CDR1 MNHNS and CDR2 SASEGT. The CDR3 protein is CASSWLAGGRTDTQYF. CDR3 bases: TGTGCCAGCAGCTGGCTAGCGGGGGGCCGCACAGATACGCAGTATTTT.

This clonotype was recorded at least ten times. The V call is TRBV13, the J call TRBJ1-2; TRBD1 aligns across 10 bases. This CDR3 region has 15 residues. Germline V lookup: CDR1 PRHDT, CDR2 FYEKMQ (reference sequence). Unmatched junction bases numbered 8, after V lost 5 bases and J lost 5 bases. The CDR3 nucleotides are TGTGCCAGCAGCCCCCGGGACAGGGGATGGTATGGCTACACCTTC. It encodes CASSPRDRGWYGYTF. Complete variable domain (other parts from reference TRBV13 and TRBJ1-2): AAGVIQSPRHLIKEKRETATLKCYPIPRHDTVYWYQQGPGQDPQFLISFYEKMQSDKGSIPDRFSAQQFSDYHSELNMSSLELGDSALYFCASSPRDRGWYGYTFGSGTRLTVV.

This clonotype was detected only a few times. The chain employs TRBV2 and TRBJ2-5; TRBD1 aligns across 7 bases. Per germline, CDR1 SNHLY and CDR2 FYNNEI. Trimming took 6 bases from V and 2 from J; bases not matched to a gene: 6. The CDR3 runs to 14 residues. CDR3 coding DNA: TGTGCCAGCAGGAACAGGGGTAGGCAAGAGACCCAGTACTTC. It specifies CASRNRGRQETQYF.

The chain couples TRBV12-3 or TRBV12-4 to TRBJ1-3, with D perhaps matching TRBD1 (5 bases). The CDR3 is 15 residues long. V was clipped by 3 bases and J by 1 base, with 10 bases between them. This chain's CDR3 is CASSFASGSGNTIYF. The CDR3 bases are TGTGCCAGCAGTTTCGCATCAGGGTCTGGAAACACCATATATTTT.

This rearrangement joins TRBV19 to TRBJ1-1; no reliable D call. The germline V gene has CDR1 LNHDA and CDR2 SQIVND (reference sequence). This CDR3 has 12 amino acids. The V end lost 7 bases, the J end lost 8 bases, and 14 bases lay between the germline ends. The chain's CDR3 is CASNWPGNEAFF. The CDR3 DNA reads as TGTGCCAGTAATTGGCCAGGAAACGAAGCTTTCTTT.

This chain joins TRBV5-1 and TRBJ1-5; D may be TRBD1 (5 bases). This CDR3 is 15 amino acids long. V lost 4 bases and J 5 bases, leaving 16 bases between the germline ends. CDR1 SGHRS and CDR2 YFSETQ come from the germline V gene. The CDR3 DNA is TGCGCCAGCAGCCGTTTAACAGGTCCGGATCAGCCCCAGCATTTT. Translating gives CASSRLTGPDQPQHF.

This clonotype showed up just once. J is TRBJ2-7 and V is TRBV4-1; D possibly uses TRBD1 or TRBD2 (6 bases each). The CDR3 is 14 residues long. Germline-derived CDR1 and CDR2 are MGHRA and YSYEKL. Trimming left V 1 base short and J 3 bases short, with 10 bases between. CDR3 loop: CASSQVGGRYEQYF. CDR3 coding DNA: TGCGCCAGCAGCCAAGTGGGGGGCCGCTACGAGCAGTACTTC.

This clonotype appeared many times. This chain uses TRBV7-6 with TRBJ2-7, with D tentatively TRBD1 (5 bases). The CDR3 totals 16 residues. Germline-derived CDR1 and CDR2 are SGHVS and FNYEAQ. The V and J ends lost 1 base and 0 bases respectively, with 13 bases between them. CDR3 sequence: CASSLGLAGPSYEQYF. In DNA form, the CDR3 reads TGTGCCAGCAGCTTAGGTTTGGCAGGGCCCTCCTACGAGCAGTACTTC.

The J gene is TRBJ2-7, the V gene TRBV19, with TRBD2 matching over 8 bases. After removal of 4 bases from V and 3 bases from J, the junction contained 11 bases not matched to a gene. The CDR3 spans 16 residues. The germline gives CDR1 LNHDA, CDR2 SQIVND (reference sequence). CDR3 sequence: CASSTPGSSGVYEQYF. CDR3 nucleotide sequence: TGTGCCAGTAGTACCCCCGGGAGTAGCGGGGTCTACGAGCAGTACTTC.

At least ten counts were recorded for this clonotype. V and J are TRBV7-9 and TRBJ2-2; D is uncertain. V was pared by 2 bases and J by 4 bases, with 8 bases between. The CDR3 contains 14 residues. CDR1 and CDR2 (germline): SEHNR, FQNEAQ (reference sequence). The CDR3 DNA reads TGTGCCAGCAGCTTATGGCAGAGCACCGGGGAGCTGTTTTTT. Translated, it gives CASSLWQSTGELFF.

The genes are TRBV4-1 and TRBJ1-1; D is perhaps TRBD1 (5 bases). The CDR3 has 16 residues. The germline V gene has CDR1 MGHRA and CDR2 YSYEKL. The V end was cut by 3 bases, the J end by 4 bases, with 18 bases between. CDR3 nucleotides: TGCGCCAGCAGCCACCCCATGGGGGGAGCTGGCACTGAAGCTTTCTTT. Protein sequence: CASSHPMGGAGTEAFF.

The chain carries TRBV4-2 and TRBJ2-7; tentatively, D is TRBD1 or TRBD2 (5 bases each). Trimming left V 0 bases short and J 7 bases short, with 16 bases between. The CDR3 consists of 15 residues. CDR1 and CDR2 (germline): LGHNA, YNFKEQ. The DNA for the CDR3 is TGTGCCAGCAGCCAAGATATTGAATCGGGACCGGAGCAGTACTTC. Amino acids: CASSQDIESGPEQYF.

This clonotype was counted many times. The rearrangement joins TRBV3-1 to TRBJ2-1; 7 bases align to TRBD1. The CDR3 has 15 residues. The J segment lost 7 bases and the V segment lost 1 base, leaving 7 bases of the junction unmatched. The germline CDR1 and CDR2 sequences are LGHDT and YNNKEL (reference sequence). CDR3 DNA sequence: TGTGCCAGCAGCCAAGGGACAGGCCCTGGGAATGAGCAGTTCTTC. Translation: CASSQGTGPGNEQFF.

The J gene is TRBJ2-7, the V gene TRBV4-1; D unclear. V was trimmed by 5 bases and J by 4 bases, leaving 9 bases between them. This CDR3 comprises 12 residues. Germline V lookup: CDR1 MGHRA, CDR2 YSYEKL. In nucleotides, the CDR3 is TGCGCCAGCAGCGAGAACGAGTACGAGCAGTACTTC. It codes for CASSENEYEQYF.

A few counts support this clonotype. The V call is TRBV7-8, the J call TRBJ2-3, with D hard to call. The V end lost 5 bases, the J end lost 5 bases, and 8 bases lay between the germline ends. The germline CDR1 and CDR2 sequences are SGHVS and FQNEAQ. The CDR3 length is 12 residues. The CDR3 sequence is CASSPTVDTQYF. DNA of the CDR3: TGTGCCAGCAGCCCCACAGTAGATACGCAGTATTTT.

This chain uses TRBV28 with TRBJ1-3, with 9 bases identical to TRBD1. Germline CDR1 is MDHEN and CDR2 is SYDVKM. The CDR3 is 16 amino acids. Trimming removed 3 bases from V and 2 bases from J; junction bases left unmatched: 5. CDR3 nucleotides: TGTGCCAGCAGTTTTTGGGACAGGGAAACTGGAAACACCATATATTTT. It codes for CASSFWDRETGNTIYF.

The rearrangement uses TRBV5-6 and TRBJ2-5; 7 positions agree with TRBD1. The germline V gene has CDR1 SGHDT and CDR2 YYEEEE. The CDR3 consists of 16 residues. V lost 5 bases and J lost 0; bases outside the gene matches: 10. Here the CDR3 reads CASRPRTGEYQETQYF. CDR3 in DNA: TGTGCCAGCAGACCCCGGACAGGCGAGTACCAAGAGACCCAGTACTTC.